This is a list of T cell receptor beta chains from one sample in a study of shared clonotypes between healthy human individuals. The table came from immunoSEQ multiplex PCR; TCRdb's copy has only in-frame clones and leaves some out. The profile shows hundreds of thousands of clones, 75% to 80% of them singletons. Sequencing used PBMCs. The receptors were gathered from a woman between 40 and 50 years old in good health. Some clones in this sample may be carry-over from other donors' samples. Both conserved end residues are part of each CDR3. D genes are given only for firm matches. Size is omitted from some rows. Given values are once, few, many or a class for expanded clones.

NA,TRBJ2-5,TRBV7-9,TRBD2,CASSIGLAEETQYF,TGTGCCAGCAGCATTGGACTAGCCGAAGAGACCCAGTACTTC
NA,TRBJ2-3,TRBV30,NA,CAWSGSLDTQYF,TGTGCCTGGAGTGGCTCTCTGGATACGCAGTATTTT
few,TRBJ2-2,TRBV5-1,NA,CASSLAGSGTGELFF,TGCGCCAGCAGCCTCGCGGGATCGGGCACCGGGGAGCTGTTTTTT
medium-sized,TRBJ2-7,TRBV28,NA,CASSPLSGAYEQYF,TGTGCCAGCAGTCCCTTGTCCGGGGCCTACGAGCAGTACTTC
NA,TRBJ1-1,TRBV10-2,TRBD1,CASSERGTGGTEAFF,TGCGCCAGCAGTGAACGAGGGACAGGGGGGACTGAAGCTTTCTTT
NA,TRBJ2-5,TRBV6-1,NA,CAISARLAYQETQYF,TGTGCCATCAGTGCTCGGCTAGCGTACCAAGAGACCCAGTACTTC
NA,TRBJ2-7,TRBV28,NA,CASSLVSGTDEQYF,TGTGCCAGCAGTTTGGTTAGCGGGACAGACGAGCAGTACTTC
few,TRBJ1-1,TRBV6-5,NA,CASSPLGGAEAFF,TGTGCCAGCAGCCCCTTGGGTGGGGCTGAAGCTTTCTTT
NA,TRBJ2-7,TRBV4-2,NA,CASSQRDRDYEQYF,TGTGCCAGCAGCCAACGCGACAGAGACTACGAGCAGTACTTC
NA,TRBJ1-4,TRBV7-2,NA,CASSSVEREKLFF,TGTGCCAGCAGCTCCGTCGAACGAGAAAAACTGTTTTTT